The present entry profiles one TCR beta chain with its context. Its cognate antigen is unknown. The V gene end was trimmed by 4 bases and the J gene end by 1 base; junction bases not matched to a gene: 5. The germline V gene has CDR1 SGHRS and CDR2 YFSETQ. The length of the CDR3 is 16 residues. Assay: immunoSEQ multiplex PCR; the TCRdb copy retains only in-frame clones and omits some. The sample records about 43,000 clones, nearly 97% being singletons. The data stem from a study of T cell clonotyping in hematopoietic cell transplantation. Broader study findings: No sorting was done, leaving CD4 and CD8 contributions mixed.

The V and J genes are TRBV5-1 and TRBJ2-3; 11 bases align to TRBD2. The specimen was peripheral blood mononuclear cells. This clonotype was sampled from a man aged 30 to 39 in good health. Some clones in this sample may be carry-over from other donors' samples. The CDR3 sequence: CASSMTSGEGTDTQYF. In DNA form, the CDR3 reads TGCGCCAGCAGCATGACTAGCGGGGAAGGCACAGATACGCAGTATTTT.